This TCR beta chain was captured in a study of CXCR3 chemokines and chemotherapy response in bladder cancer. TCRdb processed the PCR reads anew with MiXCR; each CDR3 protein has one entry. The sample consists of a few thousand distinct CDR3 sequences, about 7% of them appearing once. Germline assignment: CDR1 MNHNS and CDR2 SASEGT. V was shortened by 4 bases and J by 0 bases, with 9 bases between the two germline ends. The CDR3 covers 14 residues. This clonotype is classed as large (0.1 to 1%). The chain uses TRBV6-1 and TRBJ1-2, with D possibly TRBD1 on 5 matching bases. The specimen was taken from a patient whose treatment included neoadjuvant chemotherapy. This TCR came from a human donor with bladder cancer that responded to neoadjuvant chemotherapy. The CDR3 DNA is TGTGCCAGCAGTGCCGGGACCGCTAACTATGGCTACACCTTC. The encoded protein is CASSAGTANYGYTF.